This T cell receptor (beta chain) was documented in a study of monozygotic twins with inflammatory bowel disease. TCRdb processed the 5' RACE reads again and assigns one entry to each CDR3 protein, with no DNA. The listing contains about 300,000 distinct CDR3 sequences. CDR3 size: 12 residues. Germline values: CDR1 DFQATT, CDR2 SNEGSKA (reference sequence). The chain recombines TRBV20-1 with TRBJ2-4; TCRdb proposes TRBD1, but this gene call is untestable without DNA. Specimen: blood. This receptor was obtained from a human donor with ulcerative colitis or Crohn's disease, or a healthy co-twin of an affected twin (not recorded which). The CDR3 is CSARAPGNIQYF.